The subject of this entry is one T cell receptor (beta chain). The clone's antigen remains unknown. No qualities accompany the bases; no much larger clone lies one base away. The V and J ends are trimmed by 3 bases and 4 bases, leaving 13 bases between them. The CDR3 measures 14 amino acids from cysteine to phenylalanine. CDR3 DNA is the only sequence kept; it has 42 bases, read in frame from the first base. For CDR1 and CDR2, the germline V gene lists MDHEN and SYDVKM. The sample is drawn from a study of technical replicates of blood from four donors (dated by TCRdb to 2015 to 2018). The method behind the library was the immunoSEQ multiplex PCR assay. TCRdb took over this immuneACCESS table, retaining in-frame rearrangements with V and J assigned. Such tables are incomplete; in checked studies, under half of the missing clones stem from an unresolved V gene, and the remainder is unexplained. A total of roughly 90,000 clones appear in this sample, less than 96% of them only once. The ten biggest clones cover approximately 0.36% of the sample.

Source material: T cells isolated from PBMCs. The source is a human donor in good health. The V gene is TRBV28 and the J gene is TRBJ2-7; tentative D gene TRBD1, with 7 bases matching. CDR3 sequence: CASSFLAGGYEQYF. The nucleotide sequence reads as follows: TGTGCCAGCAGTTTCTTGGCAGGGGGGTACGAGCAGTACTTC.